This TCR beta chain emerged from a study of radiation and T cells in renal cell carcinoma. The study, taken as a whole, reports: Baseline intratumoral clonotype presence is unknown without pretreatment biopsies.

Regarding time point: blood 2 weeks post-SBRT. Treatment meaning: 15 Gy SBRT to primary tumor, nephrectomy 4 weeks later. The patient's renal cell carcinoma had clear cell pathology. The method was immunoSEQ multiplex PCR; TCRdb's version includes in-frame clones alone and lacks a portion of them. The sample includes some 70,000 clones, more than 75% of them seen just once. Germline assignment: CDR1 SGHAT and CDR2 FQNNGV. This CDR3 contains 16 residues. Trimming removed 3 bases at V and 2 bases at J, with 14 bases between. This clone was seen once. What it binds is not known. The receptor's source is a man aged 60 to 75 with renal cell carcinoma. This specimen consisted of blood, obtained from a patient whose treatment included radiotherapy and nephrectomy. The chain uses TRBV11-2 and TRBJ2-1; D is unresolved. The CDR3 is CASSFSVSNTYNEQFF. The CDR3, as DNA: TGTGCCAGCAGCTTTTCGGTCAGTAATACCTACAATGAGCAGTTCTTC.